This T cell receptor beta chain stems from a study of neurological immune-mediated disorders. Synthesis of cDNA was performed by 5'RACE using 10-nucleotide random UMIs. TCRdb reprocessed the 5' RACE reads via MiXCR and lists one record per CDR3 protein. The sample lists tens of thousands of distinct CDR3 sequences, 10% to 15% occurring once. The germline CDR1 and CDR2 sequences are SEHNR and FQNEAQ (reference sequence). The CDR3 contains 15 residues. V lost 9 bases and J 0 bases, leaving 15 bases between the germline ends. This clonotype appeared many times. This chain connects TRBV7-9 to TRBJ1-5; a possible D gene is TRBD1 (6 bases). The receptor was derived from a woman between 55 and 75 years old with HTLV-1-associated myelopathy (HAM/TSP). Sample: PBMCs. The CDR3 reads CARKGGHSSNQPQHF. CDR3 sequence (DNA): TGTGCCAGGAAGGGGGGGCACAGTAGCAATCAGCCCCAGCATTTT.